This T cell receptor beta chain was recovered during a study of post-analysis software for immune sequencing data (dated by TCRdb to 2013 to 2016). A note on the overall study: The recorded disease courses included relapsing-remitting, secondary progressive and progressive-relapsing multiple sclerosis, and some patients had no subtype annotation. Patient repertoires were compared against about twelve previously published healthy control repertoires from donors aged about 6 to 27 years. A subset of samples was prepared in parallel using single-end sample barcoding, then pooled and co-amplified after Illumina adapter ligation.

To demonstrate the VDJtools post-analysis software, TCR beta repertoires were profiled from the peripheral blood of over ten young patients with multiple sclerosis. The multiple sclerosis patients were children and adolescents ranging in age from 6 to 15 years. The library was produced with PCR. The sequencer listed for this sample is Illumina HiSeq 2500. Unique molecular identifiers were incorporated into TCR beta cDNA libraries to reduce PCR and sequencing biases. Per 1 to 10 million input T cells, 500,000 or so cDNA molecules were obtained, such that each molecule approximated one T cell. The patient libraries were prepared and sequenced with the same protocol used for the earlier healthy control dataset. Samples belonging to the same batch were prepared together, multiplexed and sequenced on a shared HiSeq lane. Under the source paper's analysis protocol: Raw barcoded reads were processed with MIGEC, discarding single-read molecular identifier groups before consensus assembly and CDR3 extraction. Clonotype tables were post-analysed with VDJtools, and diversity was normalized by down-sampling all datasets to the smallest sample size. Repertoire overlap clustering matched CDR3 amino acid but not nucleotide sequences to correct batch-related cross-sample contamination. The raw public data were reprocessed by TCRdb itself: fastp quality trimming at Q25, MiXCR clonotype calling, in-frame beta chains only. Every CDR3 protein is listed once, alongside the most common genes and DNA of its rows. What appears here as the V and J calls and clone size reflects TCRdb's work, not the paper's. A total of roughly 400,000 distinct CDR3 sequences appear in this sample, 35% to 45% of them only once. The leading ten clones occupy less than 8% of the sample.

This clonotype was counted once. The antigen this receptor binds is unknown. Within one base of it there is no much larger clone, and no base qualities were kept. General study outcomes and caveats: The multiple sclerosis patient group was slightly younger than the control group. Significantly higher frequencies in patients than in controls were found for a handful of TRBV segments, including TRBV5-6, TRBV5-1 and TRBV20-1. Multiple sclerosis patients had significantly lower normalized Chao1 diversity than controls, a result that suggests substantial peripheral T-cell clonal expansion. Direct clustering with F measure showed strong co-clustering of samples prepared in the same batch, prompting a batch-effect correction.

The CDR3 spans 18 residues, from the cysteine through the phenylalanine. Only the CDR3 portion is preserved as DNA: 54 bases, with reading frame beginning at the first base. CDR1 and CDR2 are read off the germline V gene as SGHVS and FQNEAQ. Sequencing was done on a sample of blood. This clonotype was obtained from a girl aged 2 to 9 with multiple sclerosis. Recombination connected TRBV7-8 to TRBJ2-5; TRBD2 agrees with 11 junctional bases. TRBJ2-7 matches the DNA end more closely, so the J call is doubtful. The CDR3 protein is CASTGYGTSGQKNYEQYF. The DNA sequence follows: TGTGCCAGCACCGGATACGGGACTAGCGGCCAAAAAAACTACGAGCAGTACTTC.